A single sample gave rise to the 17 T cell receptor beta chains below, sequenced in a study of control samples from healthy donors and cancer patients. Clones were sequenced by immunoSEQ multiplex PCR, and TCRdb holds only the in-frame ones, with some missing. The data contain approximately 170,000 clones, about 90% of them singletons. Specimen: blood. The receptors derive from a woman aged 25 to 39 in good health.

The chain recombines TRBV5-1 with TRBJ2-6, with a weak D call TRBD1 (6 bases). CDR1 and CDR2 from the germline V gene are SGHRS and YFSETQ. The V and J ends lost 3 bases and 0 bases respectively, with 10 bases between them. This CDR3 contains 16 residues. The CDR3: CASSWGHRSGANVLTF. In DNA form, the CDR3 reads TGCGCCAGCAGCTGGGGACACCGCTCTGGGGCCAACGTCCTGACTTTC.

The chain joins TRBV3-1 (or the pseudogene TRBV3-2) to TRBJ2-2, with 7 bases identical to TRBD1. The CDR3 contains 14 residues. V gave up 1 base and J gave up 5 bases; unmatched junction bases: 1. Germline V CDR1 and CDR2: LGHDT, YNNKEL (reference sequence). The CDR3 DNA reads as TGTGCCAGCAGCCAAGTACAGGGGACCGGGGAGCTGTTTTTT. Protein sequence: CASSQVQGTGELFF.

This sequence joins TRBV7-2 and TRBJ2-1; the match to TRBD2 covers 8 bases. The length of the CDR3 is 17 residues. Germline V gives CDR1 SGHTA, CDR2 FQGNSA. V trimming: 3 bases; J trimming: 0 bases; junction bases outside the gene matches: 7. The CDR3 sequence is CASSFLAGIRSYNEQFF. In DNA form, the CDR3 reads TGTGCCAGCAGCTTCTTAGCGGGAATCCGCTCCTACAATGAGCAGTTCTTC.

The J gene is TRBJ1-4, the V gene TRBV7-9; TRBD1 might be the D (5 bases). The germline V gene has CDR1 SEHNR and CDR2 FQNEAQ (reference sequence). V gave up 6 bases and J gave up 0 bases, with 17 bases separating them. The CDR3 loop spans 17 amino acids. This CDR3 is CASRQKLGEATNEKLFF. The CDR3 nucleotides read TGTGCCAGCAGACAAAAGCTAGGGGAGGCAACTAATGAAAAACTGTTTTTT.

This clone was seen more than once but under ten times. The chain has TRBV6-6 and TRBJ1-6, with 7 bases identical to TRBD1. Germline V lookup: CDR1 MNHNY, CDR2 SVGAGI (reference sequence). Germline trimming cut 0 bases from V and 6 bases from J; bases unmatched to any gene: 5. The CDR3 sequence is 16 residues long. The chain's CDR3 is CASSYSTRGFNSPLHF. CDR3 in DNA: TGTGCCAGCAGTTACTCGACCAGGGGGTTTAATTCACCCCTCCACTTT.

The chain links TRBV14 to TRBJ2-3; possibly TRBD1 or TRBD2 for D (5 bases each). Trimming took 0 bases from V and 0 from J, leaving 13 bases between them. Germline CDR1 reads SGHDN; CDR2 reads FVKESK. The CDR3 length is 17 residues. The CDR3 nucleotides are TGTGCCAGCAGCCAAGATACGGGGCTAACTAGCACAGATACGCAGTATTTT. Amino acids: CASSQDTGLTSTDTQYF.

A single count supports this clone. This chain links TRBV4-1 with TRBJ1-2; D is uncertain. The germline CDR1 and CDR2 sequences are MGHRA and YSYEKL. Trimming pared 0 bases from V and 3 bases from J, leaving 11 bases between. This CDR3 is built from 15 residues. The CDR3: CASSQDTVPYYGYTF. Here the CDR3 DNA reads TGCGCCAGCAGCCAAGATACAGTGCCGTACTATGGCTACACCTTC.

The chain uses TRBV28 and TRBJ2-3; 7 positions match TRBD2. Germline V CDR1 and CDR2: MDHEN, SYDVKM. This CDR3 is built from 16 residues. The V and J ends lost 2 bases and 5 bases, in that order; junction bases with no gene match: 10. The CDR3 DNA sequence: TGTGCCAGCAGTTTAGAGGGGCGGGAGCTGGAAGATACGCAGTATTTT. This gives the protein CASSLEGRELEDTQYF.

The chain combines TRBV4-1 with TRBJ2-1, with D maybe TRBD2 (5 bases). The germline V gene encodes CDR1 MGHRA and CDR2 YSYEKL. This CDR3 has 17 amino acids. V shed 1 base and J shed 6 bases, with 19 bases lying between them. The CDR3 region is CASSQGGGLMLGNEQFF. The DNA for the CDR3 is TGCGCCAGCAGCCAAGGCGGAGGACTCATGTTGGGCAATGAGCAGTTCTTC.

The chain recombines TRBV6-6 with TRBJ2-7; D unresolved. The CDR3 loop spans 13 amino acids. Germline CDR1 and CDR2: MNHNY and SVGAGI (reference sequence). V was pared by 7 bases and J by 2 bases, with 12 bases between. The CDR3 bases are TGTGCCAGCACCGCGCGGATTACCTACGAGCAGTACTTC. This codes for CASTARITYEQYF.

The table lists this clone with a count of one. The rearrangement uses TRBV7-9 and TRBJ1-1; D remains ambiguous. Trimming stripped 3 bases from V and 2 bases from J, with 13 bases between. The CDR3 covers 15 residues. CDR1 is SEHNR, CDR2 FQNEAQ, per germline (reference sequence). The CDR3 is CASSFPVGLNTEAFF. CDR3 coding DNA: TGTGCCAGCAGCTTCCCGGTGGGCCTTAACACTGAAGCTTTCTTT.

This clone showed up just once. The chain uses TRBV6-5 and TRBJ1-1; D gene ambiguous. The ends were cut back, 0 bases at V and 9 bases at J, with 11 bases in the middle. This CDR3 region has 13 residues. Germline CDR1 MNHEY, CDR2 SVGAGI. The CDR3 sequence is CASSYSNGDKAFF. In DNA form, the CDR3 reads TGTGCCAGCAGTTACTCGAACGGGGATAAAGCTTTCTTT.

V gene TRBV4-1 combines with J gene TRBJ1-5; 7 positions match TRBD1. The germline gives CDR1 MGHRA, CDR2 YSYEKL. The V gene end was trimmed by 2 bases and the J gene end by 4 bases; junction bases not matched to a gene: 5. The CDR3 consists of 15 residues. This chain's CDR3 is CASSQHRDRNQPQHF. The CDR3 nucleotides are TGCGCCAGCAGCCAACACCGGGACAGAAATCAGCCCCAGCATTTT.

The chain employs TRBV10-1 and TRBJ2-3; 11 nucleotides align to TRBD1. The CDR3 extends over 15 amino acids. CDR1 and CDR2 (germline): WNHNN, SYGVQD (reference sequence). Trimming removed 2 bases from V and 2 bases from J; junction bases left unmatched: 0. CDR3 loop: CASSEGQGATDTQYF. Written as DNA, the CDR3 is TGCGCCAGCAGTGAGGGACAGGGGGCCACAGATACGCAGTATTTT.

The V and J genes are TRBV7-2 and TRBJ1-5; D is ambiguous. Germline values: CDR1 SGHTA, CDR2 FQGNSA. The CDR3 covers 15 residues. Between the trimmed V and J ends, which lost 3 bases and 0 bases, there was a span of 9 bases. The DNA for the CDR3 is TGTGCCAGCAGCTTGCAAACATATAGCAATCAGCCCCAGCATTTT. Encoded protein: CASSLQTYSNQPQHF.

The rearrangement uses TRBV5-8 and TRBJ2-1, with TRBD2 as a possible D gene (6 bases). The CDR3 loop spans 15 amino acids. The germline V and J ends were trimmed by 4 bases and 6 bases, with 17 bases remaining between them. The germline CDR1 and CDR2 sequences are SGHTS and YDEGEE. CDR3 in DNA: TGTGCCAGCAGCCCTAAAGGAGGGACGGTCAATGAGCAGTTCTTC. Translated, it gives CASSPKGGTVNEQFF.

This rearrangement joins TRBV6-5 to TRBJ2-7; D remains ambiguous. V lost 6 bases to trimming and J lost 5 bases, with 8 bases between them. The V gene's germline CDR1 is MNHEY and CDR2 SVGAGI. The CDR3 consists of 11 residues. CDR3 sequence reads: CASSRLHEQYF. CDR3 in DNA: TGTGCCAGCAGCCGACTCCACGAGCAGTACTTC.